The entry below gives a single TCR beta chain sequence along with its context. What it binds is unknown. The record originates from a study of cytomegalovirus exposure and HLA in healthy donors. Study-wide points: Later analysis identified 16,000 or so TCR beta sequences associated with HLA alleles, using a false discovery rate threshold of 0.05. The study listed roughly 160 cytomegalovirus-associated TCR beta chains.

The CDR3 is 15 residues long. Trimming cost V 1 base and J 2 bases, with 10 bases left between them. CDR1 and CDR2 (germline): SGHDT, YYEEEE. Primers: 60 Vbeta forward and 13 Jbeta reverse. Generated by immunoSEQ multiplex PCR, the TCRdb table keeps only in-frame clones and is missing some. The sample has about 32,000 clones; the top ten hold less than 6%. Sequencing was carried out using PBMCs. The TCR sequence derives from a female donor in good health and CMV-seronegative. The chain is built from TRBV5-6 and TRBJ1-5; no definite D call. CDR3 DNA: TGTGCCAGCAGCTTGTCCCTACGGGGCAATCAGCCCCAGCATTTT. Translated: CASSLSLRGNQPQHF.